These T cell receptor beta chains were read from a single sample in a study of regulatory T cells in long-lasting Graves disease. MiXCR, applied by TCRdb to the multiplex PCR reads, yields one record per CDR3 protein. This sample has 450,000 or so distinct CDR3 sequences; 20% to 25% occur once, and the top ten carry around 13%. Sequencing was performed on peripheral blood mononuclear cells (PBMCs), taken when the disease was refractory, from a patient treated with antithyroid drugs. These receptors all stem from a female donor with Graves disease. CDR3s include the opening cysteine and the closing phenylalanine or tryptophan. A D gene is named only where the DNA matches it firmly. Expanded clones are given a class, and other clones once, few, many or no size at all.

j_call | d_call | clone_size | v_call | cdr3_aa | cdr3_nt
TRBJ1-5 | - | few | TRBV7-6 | CASSRGNSGNQPQHF | TGTGCCAGCAGCCGGGGGAATAGCGGGAATCAGCCCCAGCATTTT
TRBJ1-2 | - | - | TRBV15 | CATSRDRGQGVGGYTF | TGTGCCACCAGCAGAGATCGGGGCCAGGGAGTTGGGGGCTACACCTTC
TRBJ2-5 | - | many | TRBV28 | CASSPRRGSAQETQYF | TGTGCCAGCAGTCCCCGGCGAGGGTCTGCACAAGAGACCCAGTACTTC
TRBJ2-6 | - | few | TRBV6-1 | CASIWGLQGANVLTF | TGTGCCAGCATCTGGGGGCTGCAGGGGGCCAACGTCCTGACTTTC
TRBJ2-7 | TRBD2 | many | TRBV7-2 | CASTLSGNEQYF | TGTGCCAGCACCTTAAGCGGGAACGAGCAGTACTTC
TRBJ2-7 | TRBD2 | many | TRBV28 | CASSLWGGRDEQYF | TGTGCCAGCAGTTTATGGGGCGGGAGGGACGAGCAGTACTTC
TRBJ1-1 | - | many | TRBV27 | CASSRQWGDGNTEAFF | TGTGCCAGCAGTAGACAGTGGGGTGACGGGAACACTGAAGCTTTCTTT
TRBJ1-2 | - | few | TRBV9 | CASSPLLGGSGGYTF | TGTGCCAGCAGCCCCCTGTTAGGAGGTAGCGGTGGCTACACCTTC
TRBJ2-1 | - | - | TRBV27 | CASSLIGSRGPGDEQFF | TGTGCCAGCAGTTTAATAGGGTCTCGGGGTCCAGGGGATGAGCAGTTCTTC
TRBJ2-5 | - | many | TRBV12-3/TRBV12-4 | CASSRPGPLRETQYF | TGTGCCAGCAGTCGCCCGGGACCCCTGCGAGAGACCCAGTACTTC
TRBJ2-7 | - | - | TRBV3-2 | CASSQVGVAGTFSYEQYF | TGTGCCAGCAGCCAAGTGGGGGTTGCAGGGACGTTCTCCTACGAGCAGTACTTC
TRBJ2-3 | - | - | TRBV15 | CATSRNRAPTTLYTDTQYF | TGTGCCACCAGCAGAAATAGAGCCCCAACCACACTTTACACAGATACGCAGTATTTT
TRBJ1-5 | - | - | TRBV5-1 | CASSLEGTGGQPQHF | TGCGCCAGCAGCTTGGAAGGGACCGGGGGACAGCCCCAGCATTTT
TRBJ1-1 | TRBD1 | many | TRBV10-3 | CAISSGQLGTEAFF | TGTGCCATCAGCTCGGGACAGCTGGGCACTGAAGCTTTCTTT
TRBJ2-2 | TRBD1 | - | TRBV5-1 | CASTLRGYTGELFF | TGCGCCAGCACGCTCAGGGGGTACACCGGGGAGCTGTTTTTT
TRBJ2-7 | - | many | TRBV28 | CASTPAVVFSSYEQYF | TGTGCCAGCACCCCAGCGGTCGTTTTCTCCTCCTACGAGCAGTACTTC
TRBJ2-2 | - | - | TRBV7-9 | CASGGANTGELFF | TGTGCCAGCGGCGGGGCGAACACCGGGGAGCTGTTTTTT
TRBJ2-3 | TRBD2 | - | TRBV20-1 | CSAYSGRGSDTQYF | TGCAGTGCCTATAGCGGGAGGGGATCAGATACGCAGTATTTT
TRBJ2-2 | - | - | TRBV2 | CASSESHGQGAGELFF | TGTGCCAGCAGTGAAAGTCACGGGCAGGGTGCCGGGGAGCTGTTTTTT
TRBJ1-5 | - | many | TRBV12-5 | CASGSGLHQPQHF | TGTGCTAGTGGTTCAGGGTTGCATCAGCCCCAGCATTTT
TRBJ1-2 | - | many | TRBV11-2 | CASSLTDRANYGYTF | TGTGCCAGCAGCTTGACGGACAGAGCTAACTATGGCTACACCTTC
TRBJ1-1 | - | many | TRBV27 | CASSPQGVLNTEAFF | TGTGCCAGCAGTCCCCAGGGCGTTCTGAACACTGAAGCTTTCTTT
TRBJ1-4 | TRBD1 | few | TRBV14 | CASSRGLREKLFF | TGTGCCAGCAGCAGGGGGCTGAGGGAAAAACTGTTTTTT
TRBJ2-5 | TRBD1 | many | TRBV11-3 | CASSLWWGQREETQYF | TGTGCCAGCAGCTTATGGTGGGGACAGAGGGAAGAGACCCAGTACTTC
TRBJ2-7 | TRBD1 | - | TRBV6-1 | CASRQTGGWGVLAYEQYF | TGTGCCAGCAGGCAAACAGGGGGCTGGGGAGTCCTTGCCTACGAGCAGTACTTC
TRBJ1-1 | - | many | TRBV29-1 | CSVELGITEAFF | TGCAGCGTTGAATTGGGGATCACTGAAGCTTTCTTT
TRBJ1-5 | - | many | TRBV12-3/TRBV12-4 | CASRYEQGYQPQHF | TGTGCCAGCAGGTATGAACAGGGTTATCAGCCCCAGCATTTT
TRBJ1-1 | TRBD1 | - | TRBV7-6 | CASSLNRGRLSTEAFF | TGTGCCAGCAGCTTAAACAGGGGGAGATTGAGCACTGAAGCTTTCTTT
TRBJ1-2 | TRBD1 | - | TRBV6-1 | CASSEARDRNFYGYTF | TGTGCCAGCAGTGAAGCGCGGGACAGGAACTTCTATGGCTACACCTTC
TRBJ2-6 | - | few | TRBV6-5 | CASSYSGGANVLTF | TGTGCCAGCAGTTACTCGGGGGGGGCCAACGTCCTGACTTTC
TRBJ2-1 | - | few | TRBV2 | CASTQGFEQFF | TGTGCCAGCACTCAGGGGTTTGAGCAGTTCTTC
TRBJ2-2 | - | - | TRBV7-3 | CASSSTGKYAGELFF | TGTGCCAGCAGCTCTACTGGGAAATACGCCGGGGAGCTGTTTTTT
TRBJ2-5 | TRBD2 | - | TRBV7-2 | CASSSSTGGQETQYF | TGTGCCAGCAGCTCCTCGACGGGGGGACAAGAGACCCAGTACTTC
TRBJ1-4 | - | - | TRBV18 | CASSLRGHGNEKLFF | TGTGCCAGCTCACTCCGGGGACACGGTAATGAAAAACTGTTTTTT
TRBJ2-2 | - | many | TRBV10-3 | CAISASDDTGELFF | TGTGCCATCAGTGCAAGCGATGACACCGGGGAGCTGTTTTTT
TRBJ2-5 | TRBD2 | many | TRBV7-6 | CASSLGGLAGGETQYF | TGTGCCAGCAGCCTGGGTGGACTAGCGGGAGGTGAGACCCAGTACTTC
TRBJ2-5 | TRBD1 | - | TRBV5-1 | CASSSGQAEETQYF | TGCGCCAGCAGCTCCGGACAGGCCGAAGAGACCCAGTACTTC
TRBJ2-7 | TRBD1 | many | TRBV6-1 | CASRVTGQSAYEQYF | TGTGCCAGCAGGGTCACGGGACAGTCAGCCTACGAGCAGTACTTC
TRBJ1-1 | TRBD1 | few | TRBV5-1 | CASSTDREPEAFF | TGCGCCAGCAGCACTGACAGGGAACCTGAAGCTTTCTTT
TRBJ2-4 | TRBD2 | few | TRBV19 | CASGFGSGLAKNIQYF | TGTGCCAGTGGGTTCGGTAGCGGGCTAGCCAAAAACATTCAGTACTTC
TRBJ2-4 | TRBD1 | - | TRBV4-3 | CASSQGAGQGRAIQYF | TGCGCCAGCAGCCAAGGAGCGGGACAGGGGAGAGCCATTCAGTACTTC
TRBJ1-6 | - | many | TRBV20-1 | CSARGRAYNSPLHF | TGCAGTGCTAGGGGGCGCGCCTATAATTCACCCCTCCACTTT
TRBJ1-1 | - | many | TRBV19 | CASSSPPENTEAFF | TGTGCCAGTAGTAGCCCCCCCGAGAACACTGAAGCTTTCTTT
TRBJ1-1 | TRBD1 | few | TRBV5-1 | CASSPWTGGTEAFF | TGCGCCAGCAGCCCTTGGACAGGCGGGACTGAAGCTTTCTTT
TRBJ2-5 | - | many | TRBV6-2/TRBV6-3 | CASSVIDVRETQYF | TGTGCCAGCAGTGTCATCGACGTAAGAGAGACCCAGTACTTC